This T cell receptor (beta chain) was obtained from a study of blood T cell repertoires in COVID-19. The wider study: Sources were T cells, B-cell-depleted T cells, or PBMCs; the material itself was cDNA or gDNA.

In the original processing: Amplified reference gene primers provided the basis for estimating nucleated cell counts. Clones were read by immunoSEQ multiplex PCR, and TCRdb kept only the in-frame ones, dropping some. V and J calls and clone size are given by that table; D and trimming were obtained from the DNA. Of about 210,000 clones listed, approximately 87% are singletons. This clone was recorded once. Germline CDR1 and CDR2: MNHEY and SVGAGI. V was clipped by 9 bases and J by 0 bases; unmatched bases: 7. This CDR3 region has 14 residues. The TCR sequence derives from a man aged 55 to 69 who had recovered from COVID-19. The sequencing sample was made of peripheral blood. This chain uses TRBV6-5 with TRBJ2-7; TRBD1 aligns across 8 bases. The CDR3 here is CASTKDRASYEQYF. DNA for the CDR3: TGTGCCAGTACCAAGGACAGGGCCTCCTACGAGCAGTACTTC.